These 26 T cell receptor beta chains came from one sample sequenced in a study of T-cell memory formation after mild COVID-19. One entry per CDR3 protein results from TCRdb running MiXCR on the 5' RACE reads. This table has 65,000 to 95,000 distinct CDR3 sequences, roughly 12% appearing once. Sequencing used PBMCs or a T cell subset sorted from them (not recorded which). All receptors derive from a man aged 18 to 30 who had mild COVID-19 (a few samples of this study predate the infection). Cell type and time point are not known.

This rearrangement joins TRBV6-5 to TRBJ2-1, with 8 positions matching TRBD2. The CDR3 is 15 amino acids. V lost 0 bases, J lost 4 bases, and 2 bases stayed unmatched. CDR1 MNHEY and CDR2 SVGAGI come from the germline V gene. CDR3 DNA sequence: TGTGCCAGCAGTTACTCAGCGGGGGAGTACAATGAGCAGTTCTTC. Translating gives CASSYSAGEYNEQFF.

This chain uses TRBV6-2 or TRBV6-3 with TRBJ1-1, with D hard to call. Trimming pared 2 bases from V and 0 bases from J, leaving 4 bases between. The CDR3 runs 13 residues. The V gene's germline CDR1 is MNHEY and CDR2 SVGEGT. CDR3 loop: CASSYVLNTEAFF. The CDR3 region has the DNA TGTGCCAGCAGTTACGTCTTGAACACTGAAGCTTTCTTT.

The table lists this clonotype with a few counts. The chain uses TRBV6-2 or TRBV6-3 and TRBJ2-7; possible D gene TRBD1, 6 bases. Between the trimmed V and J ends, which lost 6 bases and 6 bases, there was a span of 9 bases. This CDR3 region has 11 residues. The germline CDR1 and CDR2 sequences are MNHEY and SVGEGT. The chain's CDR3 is CASRRTVEQYF. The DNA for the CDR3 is TGTGCCAGCAGGAGGACAGTCGAGCAGTACTTC.

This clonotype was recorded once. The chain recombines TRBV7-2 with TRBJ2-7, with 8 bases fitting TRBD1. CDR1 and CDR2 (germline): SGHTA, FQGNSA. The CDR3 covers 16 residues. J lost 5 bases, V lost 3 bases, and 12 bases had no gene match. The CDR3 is CASSFWTGLGSDEQYF. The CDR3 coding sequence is TGTGCCAGCAGCTTCTGGACAGGGTTGGGATCGGACGAGCAGTACTTC. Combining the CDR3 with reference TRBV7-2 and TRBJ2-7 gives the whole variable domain GAGVSQSPSNKVTEKGKDVELRCDPISGHTALYWYRQSLGQGLEFLIYFQGNSAPDKSGLPSDRFSAERTGGSVSTLTIQRTQQEDSAVYLCASSFWTGLGSDEQYFGPGTRLTVT.

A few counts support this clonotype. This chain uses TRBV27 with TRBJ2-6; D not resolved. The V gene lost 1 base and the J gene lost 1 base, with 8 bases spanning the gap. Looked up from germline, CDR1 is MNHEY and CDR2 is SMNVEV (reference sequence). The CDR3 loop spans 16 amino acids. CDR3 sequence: CASSLLGSSGANVLTF. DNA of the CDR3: TGTGCCAGCAGTTTATTGGGCTCGTCTGGGGCCAACGTCCTGACTTTC.

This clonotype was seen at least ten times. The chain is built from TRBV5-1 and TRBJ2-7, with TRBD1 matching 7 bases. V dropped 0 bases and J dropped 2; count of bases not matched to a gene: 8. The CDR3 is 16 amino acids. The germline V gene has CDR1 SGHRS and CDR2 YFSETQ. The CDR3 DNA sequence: TGCGCCAGCAGCTTGGGCGACAGGGTCCCTCCCTACGAGCAGTACGTC. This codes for CASSLGDRVPPYEQYV.

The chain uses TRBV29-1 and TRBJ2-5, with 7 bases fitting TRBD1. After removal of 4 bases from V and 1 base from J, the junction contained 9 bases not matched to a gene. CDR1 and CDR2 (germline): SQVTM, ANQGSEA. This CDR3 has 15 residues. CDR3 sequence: CSVVSGGEVQETQYF. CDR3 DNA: TGCAGCGTTGTGTCAGGGGGTGAGGTCCAAGAGACCCAGTACTTC.

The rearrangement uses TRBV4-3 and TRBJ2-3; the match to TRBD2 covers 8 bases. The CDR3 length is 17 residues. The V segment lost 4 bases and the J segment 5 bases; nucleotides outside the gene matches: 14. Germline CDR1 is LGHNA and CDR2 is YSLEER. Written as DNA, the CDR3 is TGCGCCAGCAGCCCCCTTTCCCCAGCGGGGGTAAGAGATACGCAGTATTTT. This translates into CASSPLSPAGVRDTQYF.

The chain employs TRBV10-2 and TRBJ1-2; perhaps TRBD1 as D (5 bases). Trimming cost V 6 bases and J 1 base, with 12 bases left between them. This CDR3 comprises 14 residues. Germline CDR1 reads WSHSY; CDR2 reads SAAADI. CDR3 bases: TGCGCCAGCAGCGAGGGACGGCATAACTATGGCTACACCTTC. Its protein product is CASSEGRHNYGYTF.

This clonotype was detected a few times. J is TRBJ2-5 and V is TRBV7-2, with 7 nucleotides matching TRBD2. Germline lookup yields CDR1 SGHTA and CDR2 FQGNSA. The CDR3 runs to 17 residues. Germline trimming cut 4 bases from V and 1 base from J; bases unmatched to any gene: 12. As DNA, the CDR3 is TGTGCCAGCAGCTCCCCCGTACTTGGGGGGGGCCAAGAGACCCAGTACTTC. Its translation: CASSSPVLGGGQETQYF. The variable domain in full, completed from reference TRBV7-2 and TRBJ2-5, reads GAGVSQSPSNKVTEKGKDVELRCDPISGHTALYWYRQSLGQGLEFLIYFQGNSAPDKSGLPSDRFSAERTGGSVSTLTIQRTQQEDSAVYLCASSSPVLGGGQETQYFGPGTRLLVL.

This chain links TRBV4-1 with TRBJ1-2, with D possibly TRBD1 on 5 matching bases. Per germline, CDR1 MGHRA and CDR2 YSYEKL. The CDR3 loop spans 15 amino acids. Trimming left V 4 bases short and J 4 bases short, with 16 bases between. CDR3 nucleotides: TGCGCCAGCAGCCTCGCGCCTGGGGCGGTCTATGGCTACACCTTC. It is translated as CASSLAPGAVYGYTF.

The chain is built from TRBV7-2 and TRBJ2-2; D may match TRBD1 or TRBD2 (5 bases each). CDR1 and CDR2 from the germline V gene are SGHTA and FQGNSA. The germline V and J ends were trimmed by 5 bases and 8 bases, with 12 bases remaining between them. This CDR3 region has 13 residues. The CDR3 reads CASSREGYGELFF. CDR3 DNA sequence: TGTGCCAGCAGCCGAGAGGGGTATGGGGAGCTGTTTTTT.

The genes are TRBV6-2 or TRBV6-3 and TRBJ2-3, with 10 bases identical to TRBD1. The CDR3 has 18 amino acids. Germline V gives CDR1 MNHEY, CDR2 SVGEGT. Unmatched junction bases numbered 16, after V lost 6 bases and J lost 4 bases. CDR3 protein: CASRTLSGGQGWADTQYF. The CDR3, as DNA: TGTGCCAGCAGAACCCTATCCGGGGGACAGGGGTGGGCAGATACGCAGTATTTT.

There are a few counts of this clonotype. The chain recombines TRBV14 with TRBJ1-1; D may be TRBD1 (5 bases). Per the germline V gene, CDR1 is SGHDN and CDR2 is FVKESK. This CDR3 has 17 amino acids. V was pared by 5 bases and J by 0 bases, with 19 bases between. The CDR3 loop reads CASSAPGTAYMNTEAFF. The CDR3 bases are TGTGCCAGCAGCGCTCCCGGGACGGCATACATGAACACTGAAGCTTTCTTT.

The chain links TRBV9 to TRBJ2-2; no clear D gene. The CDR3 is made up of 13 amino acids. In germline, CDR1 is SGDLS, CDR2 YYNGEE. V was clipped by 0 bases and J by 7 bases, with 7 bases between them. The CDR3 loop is CASSVVEVGELFF. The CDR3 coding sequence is TGTGCCAGCAGCGTAGTTGAGGTCGGGGAGCTGTTTTTT.

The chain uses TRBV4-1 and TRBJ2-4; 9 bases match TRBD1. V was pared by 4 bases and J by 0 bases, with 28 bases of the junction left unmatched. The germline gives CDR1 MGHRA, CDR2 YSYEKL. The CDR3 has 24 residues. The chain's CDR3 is CASSPRWDRVFGIAFSVAKNIQYF. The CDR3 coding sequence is TGCGCCAGCAGCCCTAGGTGGGACAGGGTTTTTGGAATAGCATTTTCAGTAGCCAAAAACATTCAGTACTTC.

CDR3 region: CASSLFKSGQETQYF. The DNA of the CDR3 is TGTGCCAGCAGCCTATTCAAGAGTGGGCAAGAGACCCAGTACTTC. The chain links TRBV7-9 to TRBJ2-5; D is undetermined. The germline CDR1 and CDR2 sequences are SEHNR and FQNEAQ (reference sequence). V was clipped by 5 bases and J by 2 bases, with 15 bases between them. The CDR3 sequence is 15 residues long.

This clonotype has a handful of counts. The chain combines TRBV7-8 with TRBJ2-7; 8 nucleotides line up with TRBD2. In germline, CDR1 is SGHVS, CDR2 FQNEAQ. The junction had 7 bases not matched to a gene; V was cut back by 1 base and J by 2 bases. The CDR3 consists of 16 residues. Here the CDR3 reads CASSLVSGLVAYEQYV. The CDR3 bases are TGTGCCAGCAGCTTAGTTTCGGGACTAGTGGCCTACGAGCAGTACGTC.

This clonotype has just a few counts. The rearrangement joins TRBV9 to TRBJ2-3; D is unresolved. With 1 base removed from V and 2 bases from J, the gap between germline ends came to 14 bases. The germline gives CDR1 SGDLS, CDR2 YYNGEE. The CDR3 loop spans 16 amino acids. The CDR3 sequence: CASSVTAPPLTDTQYF. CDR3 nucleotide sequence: TGTGCCAGCAGCGTAACGGCGCCACCCCTCACAGATACGCAGTATTTT.

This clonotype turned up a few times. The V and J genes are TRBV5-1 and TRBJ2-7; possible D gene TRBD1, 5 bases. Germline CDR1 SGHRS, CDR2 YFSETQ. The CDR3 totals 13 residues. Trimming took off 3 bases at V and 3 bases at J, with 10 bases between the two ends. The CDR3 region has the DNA TGCGCCAGCAGCTGGACAACAGGCTACGAGCAGTACGTC. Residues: CASSWTTGYEQYV.

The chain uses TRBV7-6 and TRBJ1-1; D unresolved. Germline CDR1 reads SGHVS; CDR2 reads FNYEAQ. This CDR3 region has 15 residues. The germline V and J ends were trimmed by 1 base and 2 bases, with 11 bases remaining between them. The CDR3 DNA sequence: TGTGCCAGCAGCTTAGTGGCGGAGGACAACACTGAAGCTTTCTTT. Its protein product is CASSLVAEDNTEAFF.

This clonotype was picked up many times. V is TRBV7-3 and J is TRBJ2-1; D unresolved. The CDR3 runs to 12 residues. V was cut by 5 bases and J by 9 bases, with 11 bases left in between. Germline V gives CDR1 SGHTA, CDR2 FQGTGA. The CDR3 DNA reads TGTGCCAGCAGCCACCCCCATCGTGAGCAGTTCTTC. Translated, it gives CASSHPHREQFF.

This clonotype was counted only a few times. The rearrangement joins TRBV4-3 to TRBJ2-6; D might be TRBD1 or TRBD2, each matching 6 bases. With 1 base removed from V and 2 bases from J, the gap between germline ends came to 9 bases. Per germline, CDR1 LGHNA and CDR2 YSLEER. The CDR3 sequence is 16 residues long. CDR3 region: CASSQAEGAGANVLTF. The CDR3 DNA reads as TGCGCCAGCAGCCAAGCGGAGGGGGCTGGGGCCAACGTCCTGACTTTC.

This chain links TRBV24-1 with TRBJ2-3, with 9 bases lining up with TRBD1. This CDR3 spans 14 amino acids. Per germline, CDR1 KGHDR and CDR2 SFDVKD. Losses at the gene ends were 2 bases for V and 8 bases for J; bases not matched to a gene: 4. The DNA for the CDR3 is TGTGCCACCAGTGATTATGGGACAGGGCGTACGCAGTATTTT. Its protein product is CATSDYGTGRTQYF.

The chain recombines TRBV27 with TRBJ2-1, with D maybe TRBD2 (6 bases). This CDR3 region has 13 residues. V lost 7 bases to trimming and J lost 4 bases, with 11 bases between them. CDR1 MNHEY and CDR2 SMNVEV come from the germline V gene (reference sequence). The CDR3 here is CASKNGGYNEQFF. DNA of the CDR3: TGTGCCAGCAAAAACGGGGGTTACAATGAGCAGTTCTTC.

The CDR3 DNA sequence: TGTGCCAGCAGGGGGACAGGGTACTCCTACAATGAGCAGTTCTTC. It translates to CASRGTGYSYNEQFF. V gene TRBV12-3 or TRBV12-4 combines with J gene TRBJ2-1; TRBD1 agrees at 9 bases. This CDR3 spans 15 amino acids. The V gene end was trimmed by 6 bases and the J gene end by 0 bases; junction bases not matched to a gene: 3.